One TCR beta chain is described in this entry. The data stem from a study of blood T cell repertoires in COVID-19. CDR3 length equals 15 residues. Germline lookup yields CDR1 MNHEY and CDR2 SMNVEV (reference sequence). V was trimmed by 7 bases and J by 9 bases, leaving 22 bases between them. Generated by immunoSEQ multiplex PCR, the TCRdb table keeps only in-frame clones and is missing some. The sample records about 220,000 clones, around 80% being singletons. This chain joins TRBV27 and TRBJ2-1; weak D call: TRBD2 (5 bases). The sample comprised peripheral blood. This sequence originates from a woman between 70 and 85 years old with acute or convalescent COVID-19. This chain's CDR3 is CASTKPGLSMGEQFF. The CDR3, as DNA: TGTGCCAGCACTAAACCCGGACTCTCAATGGGTGAGCAGTTCTTC.